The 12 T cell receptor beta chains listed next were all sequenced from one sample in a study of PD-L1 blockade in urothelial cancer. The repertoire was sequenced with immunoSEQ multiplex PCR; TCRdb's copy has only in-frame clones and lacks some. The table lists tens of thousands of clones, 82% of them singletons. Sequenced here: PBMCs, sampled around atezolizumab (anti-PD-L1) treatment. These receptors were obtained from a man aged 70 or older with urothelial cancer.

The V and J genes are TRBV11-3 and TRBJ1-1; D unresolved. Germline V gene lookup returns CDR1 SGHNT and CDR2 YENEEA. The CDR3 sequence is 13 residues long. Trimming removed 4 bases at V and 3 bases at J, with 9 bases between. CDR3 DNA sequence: TGTGCCAGCAGCTCCTACAGTTACACTGAAGCTTTCTTT. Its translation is CASSSYSYTEAFF. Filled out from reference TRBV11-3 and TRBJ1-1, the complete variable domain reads EAGVVQSPRYKIIEKKQPVAFWCNPISGHNTLYWYLQNLGQGPELLIRYENEEAVDDSQLPKDRFSAERLKGVDSTLKIQPAELGDSAVYLCASSSYSYTEAFFGQGTRLTVV.

The DNA for the CDR3 is TGCAGCGTCCAGGGTGGGGCTAATGAAAAACTGTTTTTT. Its translation: CSVQGGANEKLFF. This chain uses TRBV29-1 with TRBJ1-4; tentatively, D is TRBD1 (5 bases). Trimming took 6 bases from V and 3 from J, leaving 11 bases between them. This CDR3 is built from 13 residues. The germline V gene has CDR1 SQVTM and CDR2 ANQGSEA. Filled out from reference TRBV29-1 and TRBJ1-4, the complete variable domain reads SAVISQKPSRDICQRGTSLTIQCQVDSQVTMMFWYRQQPGQSLTLIATANQGSEATYESGFVIDKFPISRPNLTFSTLTVSNMSPEDSSIYLCSVQGGANEKLFFGSGTQLSVL.

This CDR3 reads CASSVSLGQDVPYEQYF. The CDR3 DNA reads as TGTGCCAGCAGTGTTTCCCTTGGACAGGACGTTCCCTACGAGCAGTACTTC. The genes are TRBV6-1 and TRBJ2-7; 7 nucleotides line up with TRBD1. Unmatched junction bases numbered 14, after V lost 4 bases and J lost 2 bases. Per germline, CDR1 MNHNS and CDR2 SASEGT. This CDR3 has 17 residues.

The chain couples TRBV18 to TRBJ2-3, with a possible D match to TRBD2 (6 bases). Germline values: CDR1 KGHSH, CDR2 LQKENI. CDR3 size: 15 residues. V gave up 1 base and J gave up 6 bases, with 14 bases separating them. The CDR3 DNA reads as TGTGCCAGCTCACCACGTCAGGTGAGCGGGGATACGCAGTATTTT. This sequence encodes CASSPRQVSGDTQYF.

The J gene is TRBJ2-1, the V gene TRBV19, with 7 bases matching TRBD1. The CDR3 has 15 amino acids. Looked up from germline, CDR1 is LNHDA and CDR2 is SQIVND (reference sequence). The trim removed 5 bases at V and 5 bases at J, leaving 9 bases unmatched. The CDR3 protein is CASSPNRQGDNEQFF. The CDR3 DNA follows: TGTGCCAGTAGTCCTAACAGGCAGGGGGACAATGAGCAGTTCTTC.

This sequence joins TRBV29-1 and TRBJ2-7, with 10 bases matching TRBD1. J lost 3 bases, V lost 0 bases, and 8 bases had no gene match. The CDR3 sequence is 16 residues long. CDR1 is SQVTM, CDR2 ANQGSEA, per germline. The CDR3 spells CSVEDLGTGENYEQYF. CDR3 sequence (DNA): TGCAGCGTTGAAGATCTAGGGACAGGGGAAAACTACGAGCAGTACTTC.

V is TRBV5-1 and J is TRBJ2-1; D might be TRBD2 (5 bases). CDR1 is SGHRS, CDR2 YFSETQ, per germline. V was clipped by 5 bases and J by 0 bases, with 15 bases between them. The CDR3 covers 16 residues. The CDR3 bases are TGCGCCAGCAGGGCGATTACGGGAAGCTCCTACAATGAGCAGTTCTTC. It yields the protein CASRAITGSSYNEQFF.

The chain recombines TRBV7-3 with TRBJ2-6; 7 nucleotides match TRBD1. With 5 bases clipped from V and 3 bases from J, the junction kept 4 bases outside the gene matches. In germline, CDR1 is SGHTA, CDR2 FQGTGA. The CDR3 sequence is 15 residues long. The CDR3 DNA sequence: TGTGCCAGCAGCCCACAGGGGAGTGGGGCCAACGTCCTGACTTTC. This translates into CASSPQGSGANVLTF. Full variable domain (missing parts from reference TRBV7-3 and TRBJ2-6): GAGVSQTPSNKVTEKGKYVELRCDPISGHTALYWYRQSLGQGPEFLIYFQGTGAADDSGLPNDRFFAVRPEGSVSTLKIQRTERGDSAVYLCASSPQGSGANVLTFGAGSRLTVL.

CDR3 in amino acids: CASSVATPTSGRVHEQFF. The CDR3 nucleotides read TGTGCCAGCAGCGTAGCAACACCGACTAGCGGGAGGGTCCATGAGCAGTTCTTC. The rearrangement links TRBV9 to TRBJ2-1; the match to TRBD2 covers 14 bases. The CDR3 sequence is 18 residues long. CDR1 and CDR2 (germline): SGDLS, YYNGEE. With 0 bases clipped from V and 8 bases from J, the junction kept 10 bases outside the gene matches.

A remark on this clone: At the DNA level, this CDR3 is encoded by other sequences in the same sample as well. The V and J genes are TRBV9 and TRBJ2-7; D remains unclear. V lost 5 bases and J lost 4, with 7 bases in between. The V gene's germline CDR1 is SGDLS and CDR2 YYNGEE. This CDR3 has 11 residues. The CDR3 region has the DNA TGTGCCAGCAGTTCCGGGTACGAGCAGTACTTC. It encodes CASSSGYEQYF.

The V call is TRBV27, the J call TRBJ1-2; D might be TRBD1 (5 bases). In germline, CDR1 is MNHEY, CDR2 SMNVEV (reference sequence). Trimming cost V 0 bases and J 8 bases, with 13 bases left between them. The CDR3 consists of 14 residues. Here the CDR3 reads CASSLSVGGQGYTF. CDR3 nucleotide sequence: TGTGCCAGCAGTTTATCGGTCGGGGGTCAGGGCTACACCTTC.

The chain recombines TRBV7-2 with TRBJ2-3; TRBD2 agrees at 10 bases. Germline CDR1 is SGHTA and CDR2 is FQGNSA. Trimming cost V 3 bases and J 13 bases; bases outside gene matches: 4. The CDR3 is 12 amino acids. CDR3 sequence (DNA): TGTGCCAGCAGCTTCAGCGGGGGGGCCGAGTATTTT. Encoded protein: CASSFSGGAEYF.